The subject of this entry is one T cell receptor (beta chain). Sequencing targeted TCR beta in T cells from blood (CD8+ and CD4+). Negative isolation yielded CD4+ and CD8+ T cells, and FACS enriched TEMRA cells. The germline CDR1 and CDR2 sequences are LNHNV and YYDKDF (reference sequence). The V end lost 0 bases, the J end lost 0 bases, and 5 bases lay between the germline ends. This CDR3 has 14 residues. Reverse transcription used about 0.45 to 1 ug RNA and random hexamers. Amplification of TCR beta CDR3 across 54 Vbeta and 13 Jbeta was performed with immunoSEQ multiplex PCR. Using its own MiXCR run on the immunoSEQ multiplex PCR reads, TCRdb lists one record per CDR3 protein. This sample has approximately 100,000 distinct CDR3 sequences; 95% to 98% occur once, and the top ten carry 0.096%. This sample is part of a study of CD8 T cells in Susac syndrome.

Material: CD4+ T cells from PBMCs. The receptor comes from a human donor in good health. The rearrangement uses TRBV15 and TRBJ1-1; D not certain. DNA for the CDR3: TGTGCCACCAGCAGAGATTTGGTGAACACTGAAGCTTTCTTT. It translates to CATSRDLVNTEAFF.